This T cell receptor beta chain is from a study of shared T cell receptors in the human thymus. Clones were sequenced by immunoSEQ multiplex PCR, and TCRdb holds only the in-frame ones, with some missing. The sample consists of more than 300,000 clones, 85% to 95% of them appearing once. CDR1 is MNHNS and CDR2 is SASEGT in the germline V gene. J gave up 3 bases and V 3 bases, and 17 bases lay outside the gene matches. The CDR3 length is 18 residues. The receptor was isolated from a human donor. The material sequenced was thymocytes. The chain combines TRBV6-1 with TRBJ2-7; 7 bases map to TRBD2. CDR3 sequence reads: CASSDQSRHGEGCYEQYF. Written as DNA, the CDR3 is TGTGCCAGCAGTGACCAATCTAGGCACGGGGAGGGGTGCTACGAGCAGTACTTC.